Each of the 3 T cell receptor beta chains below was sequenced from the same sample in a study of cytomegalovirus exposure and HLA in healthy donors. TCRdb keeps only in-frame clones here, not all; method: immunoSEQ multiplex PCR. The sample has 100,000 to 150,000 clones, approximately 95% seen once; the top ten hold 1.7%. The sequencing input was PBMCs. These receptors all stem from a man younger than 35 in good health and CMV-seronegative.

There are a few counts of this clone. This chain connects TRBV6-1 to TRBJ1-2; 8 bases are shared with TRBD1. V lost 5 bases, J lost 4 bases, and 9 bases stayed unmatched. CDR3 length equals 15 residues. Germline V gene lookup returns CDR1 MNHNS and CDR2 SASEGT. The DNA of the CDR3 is TGTGCCAGCAGTCCCCAGGGGGCCGGACGCTATGGCTACACCTTC. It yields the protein CASSPQGAGRYGYTF.

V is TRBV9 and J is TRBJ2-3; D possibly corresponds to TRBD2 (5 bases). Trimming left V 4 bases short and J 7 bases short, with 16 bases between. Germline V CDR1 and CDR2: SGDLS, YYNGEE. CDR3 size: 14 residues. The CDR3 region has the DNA TGTGCCAGCAGCCCCCGGACTCATCTCCATACGCAGTATTTT. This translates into CASSPRTHLHTQYF.

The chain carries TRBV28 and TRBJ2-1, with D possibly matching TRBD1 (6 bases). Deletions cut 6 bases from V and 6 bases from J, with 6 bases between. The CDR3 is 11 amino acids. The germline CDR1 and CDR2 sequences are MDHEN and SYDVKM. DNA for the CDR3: TGTGCCAGCAGAGGGGGCAATGAGCAGTTCTTC. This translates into CASRGGNEQFF. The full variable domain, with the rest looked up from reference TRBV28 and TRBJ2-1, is DVKVTQSSRYLVKRTGEKVFLECVQDMDHENMFWYRQDPGLGLRLIYFSYDVKMKEKGDIPEGYSVSREKKERFSLILESASTNQTSMYLCASRGGNEQFFGPGTRLTVL.